The present T cell receptor (beta chain) was sequenced within a study of blood T cell repertoires in COVID-19. Original handling: Using reference gene primer amplification, nucleated cell counts were estimated. The table came from immunoSEQ multiplex PCR; TCRdb's copy has only in-frame clones and leaves some out. V and J calls and clone size are given by that table; D and trimming were obtained from the DNA. Here the sample spans a few hundred thousand clones, approximately 90% being singletons. The CDR3 totals 14 residues. Germline assignment: CDR1 LGHDT and CDR2 YNNKEL (reference sequence). Losses at the gene ends were 4 bases for V and 7 bases for J; bases not matched to a gene: 9. Adults between roughly 18 and 90 years of age took part from 24 US areas. Cohorts were based on clinical histories the participants reported. Recovered Cohort 3 donors showed two negative PCRs, clearance, or symptom resolution.

The receptor comes from a woman between 45 and 60 years old who had recovered from COVID-19. V usage is TRBV3-1 (or the pseudogene TRBV3-2) and J usage is TRBJ2-7; 8 bases are a match to TRBD1. Sequencing used PBMCs or T cells enriched from blood (not recorded which). The CDR3 sequence: CASSPGQGALEQYF. The CDR3 DNA reads TGTGCCAGCAGCCCGGGGCAGGGGGCGCTTGAGCAGTACTTC.